This T cell receptor (beta chain) was recorded in a study of untreated major depressive disorder. Overall study results and limits: TRBV25-01 and TRBV02-01 followed the flow pattern without significance.

Controls never had mood disorders and self-rated depressive symptoms at 5 or less. Enrichment usually gave 85% to 95% pure CD4+ T cells. Note on this clone: Its antigen is currently unknown.

Profiled with immunoSEQ multiplex PCR; TCRdb holds only in-frame clones, not every one. Among 20,000 to 25,000 clones listed, approximately 95% were seen once. V lost 1 base, J lost 3 bases, and 12 bases lay in between. The CDR3 spans 15 residues. The germline gives CDR1 SEHNR, CDR2 FQNEAQ (reference sequence). The chain carries TRBV7-9 and TRBJ1-2; TRBD1 might be the D (6 bases). Specimen: CD4+ T cells from PBMCs. This receptor was obtained from a man aged 30 to 45 in good health. This CDR3 reads CASSLGRGSYYGYTF. In nucleotides, the CDR3 is TGTGCCAGCAGCTTAGGCAGGGGATCGTACTATGGCTACACCTTC. Based on the CDR3 plus reference TRBV7-9 and TRBJ1-2, the full variable domain is DTGVSQNPRHKITKRGQNVTFRCDPISEHNRLYWYRQTLGQGPEFLTYFQNEAQLEKSRLLSDRFSAERPKGSFSTLEIQRTEQGDSAMYLCASSLGRGSYYGYTFGSGTRLTVV.